The sequence of this TCR beta chain was determined in a study of shared clonotypes between healthy human individuals. Findings of the study overall: The four-donor shared clonotypes exceeded non-shared clonotypes in generation probability, with non-shared ones scoring lower.

Profiling relied on immunoSEQ multiplex PCR, and the TCRdb table lists in-frame clones only, not all of them. This sample has roughly 660,000 clones, with around 90% found just once. A note on this clone: Its antigen remains unknown.

The sample was memory CD8+ T cells from PBMCs. Subset meaning: CD45RO+ cells pooled with CCR7-negative TemRA cells. This clonotype was sampled from a man younger than 30 in good health. Some clones in this sample may be carry-over from other donors' samples.

The DNA of the CDR3 is TGTGCCAGCAGCCAATCGGGTGGGTACACTGAAGCTTTCTTT. It encodes CASSQSGGYTEAFF. The chain couples TRBV4-2 to TRBJ1-1; no clear D. Trimming shortened V by 2 bases and J by 3 bases, and 10 bases separated the two germline ends. Per the germline V gene, CDR1 is LGHNA and CDR2 is YNFKEQ. This CDR3 comprises 14 residues.